This T cell receptor beta chain was found in a study of shared clonotypes between healthy human individuals. About the study: Each donor's CD8 memory used one plate, CD8 naive two, each CD4 subset three. Study-wide findings and caveats: Naive subsets generally had larger estimated richness than memory subsets. Shared clonotypes across all four donors exceeded non-shared ones in generation probability. A limitation of the genetic and exposure-history diversity represented arose from few donors.

The protocol was immunoSEQ multiplex PCR, while the TCRdb copy is restricted to in-frame clones and leaves out a portion. The data hold 650,000 to 700,000 clones, with 90% observed a single time. V was trimmed by 7 bases and J by 3 bases, leaving 14 bases between them. The length of the CDR3 is 14 residues. CDR1 and CDR2 from the germline V gene are MDHEN and SYDVKM. Of note for this clone: Its antigen is as yet unknown.

Sequencing input: memory CD8+ T cells from PBMCs. Noted subset: CD45RO+ cells pooled with CCR7-negative TemRA cells. This clonotype was obtained from a man aged 18-30 years in good health. Some clones in this sample may be carry-over from other donors' samples. This chain uses TRBV28 with TRBJ2-3; the D is unclear. CDR3 in DNA: TGTGCCAGCACCCCTACTGGTTTGACAGATACGCAGTATTTT. Its protein is CASTPTGLTDTQYF.